This T cell receptor (beta chain) was documented in a study of shared clonotypes between healthy human individuals. Germline V CDR1 and CDR2: MNHNS, SASEGT. The length of the CDR3 is 13 residues. V lost 4 bases, J lost 5 bases, and 8 bases lay in between. Regarding the study as a whole: Represented genetic and exposure-history diversity was restricted by having few donors.

To make CD8 memory, CD45RO+ cells were put together with CCR7-negative CD45RA+ TemRA cells. About this clone: The antigen is undetermined.

Every subset had its genomic DNA shared out evenly among several immunoSEQ plates. Authors' processing steps: Filtering of immunoSEQ junctional sequences could not match full-length read filtering. The assay was immunoSEQ multiplex PCR, and TCRdb's table has in-frame clones only and misses some. That table is the source of V, J and clone size, and D and trimming were worked out from the DNA. Of approximately 110,000 clones detected, less than 75% appear once; the ten largest clones hold approximately 23%. This clonotype was obtained from a woman aged 30 to 39 in good health. The sample comprised memory CD8+ T cells sorted from blood. The subset is: CD45RO+ cells pooled with CCR7-negative TemRA cells. This chain connects TRBV6-1 to TRBJ2-2; D possibly corresponds to TRBD1 (5 bases). The DNA of the CDR3 is TGTGCCAGCAGTGTTCAGGGAACCGGGGAGCTGTTTTTT. It encodes CASSVQGTGELFF.